This entry is about one T cell receptor beta chain. The target antigen is unknown. This record belongs to a study of response to subunit inactivated influenza vaccine. V was pared by 4 bases and J by 4 bases, with 12 bases between. The CDR3 has 14 residues. Germline CDR1 SGHDN, CDR2 FVKESK. TCRdb itself ran the RT-PCR reads through MiXCR, one entry per CDR3 protein. The data contain about 540,000 distinct CDR3 sequences, roughly a quarter of them singletons. Study-wide results and caveats: The authors suggested that few new T cells are recruited per seasonal influenza vaccination.

These data were likewise used in another study, on T cells expressing NK-cell markers. That source adds: It was by 5'RACE template switching with UMIs that TCR beta cDNA was made. Most of the eight sequenced donors tested HCMV-seropositive; one tested seronegative. Questions lingered over whether expanded NKG2C+ T cell clones were HCMV-specific.

The rearrangement joins TRBV14 to TRBJ2-3; D is unclear. The source was CD4+ T cells sorted from PBMCs, collected less than 13 days after vaccination. The TCR sequence derives from a man in his fifties who received an inactivated influenza vaccine. In DNA form, the CDR3 reads TGTGCCAGCAGCCGCAGATGGCTTTCAGATACGCAGTATTTT. Translated: CASSRRWLSDTQYF.